This T cell receptor beta chain appears in the sequencing data of a study of identifying expanded T cells in peripheral blood. Germline V gene lookup returns CDR1 SGHNT and CDR2 YENEEA. Trimming removed 3 bases at V and 6 bases at J, with 8 bases between. The CDR3 runs to 13 residues. For this clone: The antigen is unknown.

Generated by immunoSEQ multiplex PCR, the TCRdb table keeps only in-frame clones and is missing some. The profile shows about 52,000 clones, approximately 80% of them singletons. During the collection period, no donor immune events like infections were recorded. Study outcomes and limitations: Differentially abundant clones: 0.95 to 1.5 between replicates, about 16 at about two weeks, approximately 19 at four. Two-week clone count variance significantly increased as total template count grew.

The sequence was collected from a person between 18 and 70 years old in good health. The V call is TRBV11-3, the J call TRBJ2-2; the D is unclear. The sequencing sample was made of blood. CDR3 sequence (DNA): TGTGCCAGCAGCTTCGAGCGCCCCGGGGAGCTGTTTTTT. Its protein is CASSFERPGELFF.